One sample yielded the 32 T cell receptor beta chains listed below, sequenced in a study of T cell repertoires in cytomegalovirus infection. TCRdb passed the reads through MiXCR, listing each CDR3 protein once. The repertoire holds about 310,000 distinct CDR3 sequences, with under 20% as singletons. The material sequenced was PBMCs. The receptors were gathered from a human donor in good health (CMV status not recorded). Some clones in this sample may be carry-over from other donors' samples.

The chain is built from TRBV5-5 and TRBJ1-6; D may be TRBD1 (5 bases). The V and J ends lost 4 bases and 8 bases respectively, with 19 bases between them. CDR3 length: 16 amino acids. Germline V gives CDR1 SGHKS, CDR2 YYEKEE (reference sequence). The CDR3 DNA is TGTGCCAGCAGCCCCCTCGGCTGGGGCTCGGATTCACCCCTCCACTTT. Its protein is CASSPLGWGSDSPLHF.

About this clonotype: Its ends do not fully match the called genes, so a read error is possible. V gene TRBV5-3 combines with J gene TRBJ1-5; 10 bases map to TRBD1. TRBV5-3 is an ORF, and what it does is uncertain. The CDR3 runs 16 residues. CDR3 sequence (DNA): TGTGCCAGCAGCTTGTTCCTGGACAGGGGGGAGCAGCCCCAGCATTTT. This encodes CASSLFLDRGEQPQHF.

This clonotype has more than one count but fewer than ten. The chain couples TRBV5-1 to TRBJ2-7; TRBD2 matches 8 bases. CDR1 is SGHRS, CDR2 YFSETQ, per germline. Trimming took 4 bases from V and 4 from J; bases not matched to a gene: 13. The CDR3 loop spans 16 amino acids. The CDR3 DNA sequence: TGCGCCAGCAGCCCCTCCAACGTAGCGGGATCTTACGAGCAGTACTTC. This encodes CASSPSNVAGSYEQYF.

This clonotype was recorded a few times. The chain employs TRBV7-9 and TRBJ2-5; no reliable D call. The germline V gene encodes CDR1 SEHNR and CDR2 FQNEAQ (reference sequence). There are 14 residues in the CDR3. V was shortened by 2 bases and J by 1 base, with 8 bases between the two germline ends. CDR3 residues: CASSLLALQETQYF. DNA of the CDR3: TGTGCCAGCAGCTTACTGGCCCTCCAAGAGACCCAGTACTTC.

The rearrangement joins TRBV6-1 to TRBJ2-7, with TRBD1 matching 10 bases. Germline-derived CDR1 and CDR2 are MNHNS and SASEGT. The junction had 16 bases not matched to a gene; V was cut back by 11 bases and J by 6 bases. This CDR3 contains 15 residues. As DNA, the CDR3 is TGTGCCGCCTCGGACAGGGGGAAACGGGACGGCGAGCAGTACTTC. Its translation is CAASDRGKRDGEQYF.

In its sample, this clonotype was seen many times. Here the CDR3 reads CATSKGGGAYEQYF. CDR3 DNA sequence: TGTGCCACCAGTAAGGGCGGGGGGGCCTACGAGCAGTACTTC. The chain uses TRBV7-9 and TRBJ2-7; 9 nucleotides agree with TRBD2. The V gene's germline CDR1 is SEHNR and CDR2 FQNEAQ (reference sequence). The CDR3 contains 14 residues. Germline trimming cut 10 bases from V and 2 bases from J; bases unmatched to any gene: 9.

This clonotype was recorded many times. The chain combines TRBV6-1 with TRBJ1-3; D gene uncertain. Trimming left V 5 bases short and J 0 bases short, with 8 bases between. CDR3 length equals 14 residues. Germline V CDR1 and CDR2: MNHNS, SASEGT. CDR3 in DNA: TGTGCCAGCAGTCGCAGGAGCTCTGGAAACACCATATATTTT. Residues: CASSRRSSGNTIYF.

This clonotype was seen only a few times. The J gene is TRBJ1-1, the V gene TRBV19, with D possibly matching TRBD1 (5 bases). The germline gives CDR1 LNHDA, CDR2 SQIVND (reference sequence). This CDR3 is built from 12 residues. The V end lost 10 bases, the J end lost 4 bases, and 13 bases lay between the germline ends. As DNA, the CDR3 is TGTGCCACCAGGGAGGTTGGCACTGAAGCTTTCTTT. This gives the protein CATREVGTEAFF.

The CDR3 coding sequence is TGTGCCAGCGGGGGCTACAATGAGCAGTTCTTC. Its protein product is CASGGYNEQFF. V gene TRBV2 combines with J gene TRBJ2-1; D might be TRBD1 or TRBD2, each matching 5 bases. Germline V gene sequence: CDR1 SNHLY, CDR2 FYNNEI. V dropped 8 bases and J dropped 3 bases, with 5 bases sitting between them. This CDR3 spans 11 amino acids.

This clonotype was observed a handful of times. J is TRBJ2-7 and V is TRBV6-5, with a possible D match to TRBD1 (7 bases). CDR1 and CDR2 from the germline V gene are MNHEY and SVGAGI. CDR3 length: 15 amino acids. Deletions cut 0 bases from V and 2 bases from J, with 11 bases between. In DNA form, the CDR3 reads TGTGCCAGCAGTTACTCGCGCAGGGGGGCCTACGAGCAGTACTTC. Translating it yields CASSYSRRGAYEQYF.

The CDR3 here is CASSSWENTEAFF. In DNA form, the CDR3 reads TGTGCCAGTAGTAGCTGGGAGAACACTGAAGCTTTCTTT. V is TRBV19 and J is TRBJ1-1; no clear D. CDR1 LNHDA and CDR2 SQIVND come from the germline V gene (reference sequence). The CDR3 contains 13 residues. Trimming stripped 4 bases from V and 1 base from J, with 7 bases between.

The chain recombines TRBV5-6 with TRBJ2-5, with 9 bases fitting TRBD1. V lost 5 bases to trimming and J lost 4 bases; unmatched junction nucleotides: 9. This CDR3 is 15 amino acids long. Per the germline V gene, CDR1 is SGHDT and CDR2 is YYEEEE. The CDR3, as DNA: TGTGCCAGCAGTTTCGGGACAGGGACTGCAGAGACCCAGTACTTC. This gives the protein CASSFGTGTAETQYF. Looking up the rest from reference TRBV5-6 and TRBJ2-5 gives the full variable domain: DAGVTQSPTHLIKTRGQQVTLRCSPKSGHDTVSWYQQALGQGPQFIFQYYEEEERQRGNFPDRFSGHQFPNYSSELNVNALLLGDSALYLCASSFGTGTAETQYFGPGTRLLVL.

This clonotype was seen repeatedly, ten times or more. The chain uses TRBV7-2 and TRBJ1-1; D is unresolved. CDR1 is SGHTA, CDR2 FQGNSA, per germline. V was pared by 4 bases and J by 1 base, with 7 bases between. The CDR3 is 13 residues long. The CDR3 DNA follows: TGTGCCAGCAGCTCACAGCCGAACACTGAAGCTTTCTTT. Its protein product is CASSSQPNTEAFF.

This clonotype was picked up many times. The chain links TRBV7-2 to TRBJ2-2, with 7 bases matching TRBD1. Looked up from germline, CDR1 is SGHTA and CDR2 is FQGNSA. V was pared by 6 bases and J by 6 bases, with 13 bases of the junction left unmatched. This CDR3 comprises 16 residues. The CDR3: CASSSRSSGGAGELFF. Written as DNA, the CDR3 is TGTGCCAGCAGTTCAAGGTCGTCAGGGGGTGCCGGGGAGCTGTTTTTT.

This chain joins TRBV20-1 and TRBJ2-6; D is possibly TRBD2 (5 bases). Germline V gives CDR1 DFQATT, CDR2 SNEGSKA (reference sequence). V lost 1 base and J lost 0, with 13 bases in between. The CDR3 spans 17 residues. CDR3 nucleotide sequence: TGCAGTGCTAGAGGCCGGGTCGGGGACTCTGGGGCCAACGTCCTGACTTTC. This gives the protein CSARGRVGDSGANVLTF.

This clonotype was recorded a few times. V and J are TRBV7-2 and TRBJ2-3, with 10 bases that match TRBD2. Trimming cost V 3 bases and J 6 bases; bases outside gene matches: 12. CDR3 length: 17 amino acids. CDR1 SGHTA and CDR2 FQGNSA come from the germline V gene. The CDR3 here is CASSLRRGLAVWDTQYF. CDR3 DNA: TGTGCCAGCAGCTTGCGACGAGGACTAGCGGTCTGGGATACGCAGTATTTT.

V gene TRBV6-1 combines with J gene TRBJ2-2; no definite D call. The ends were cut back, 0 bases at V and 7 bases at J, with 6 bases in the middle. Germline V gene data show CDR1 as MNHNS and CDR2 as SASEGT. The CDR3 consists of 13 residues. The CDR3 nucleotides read TGTGCCAGCAGTGAAGCGCGTGGCGGGGAGCTGTTTTTT. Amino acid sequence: CASSEARGGELFF.

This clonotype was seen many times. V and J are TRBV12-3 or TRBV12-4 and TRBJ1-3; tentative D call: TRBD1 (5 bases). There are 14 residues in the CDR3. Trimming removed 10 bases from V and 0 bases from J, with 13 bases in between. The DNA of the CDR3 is TGTGCCATCGACCTGGGGCACTCTGGAAACACCATATATTTT. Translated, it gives CAIDLGHSGNTIYF.

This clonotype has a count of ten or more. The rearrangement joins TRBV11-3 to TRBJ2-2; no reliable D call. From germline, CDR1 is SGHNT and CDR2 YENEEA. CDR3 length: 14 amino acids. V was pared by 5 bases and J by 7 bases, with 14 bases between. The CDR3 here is CASSPRPGDGELFF. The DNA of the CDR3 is TGTGCCAGCAGCCCCAGGCCGGGTGACGGGGAGCTGTTTTTT.

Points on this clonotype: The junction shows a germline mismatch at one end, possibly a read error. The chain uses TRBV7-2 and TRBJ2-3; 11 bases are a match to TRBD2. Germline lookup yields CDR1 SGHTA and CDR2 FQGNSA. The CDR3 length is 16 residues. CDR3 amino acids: CASSVAGGGGTDTQYF. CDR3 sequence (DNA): TGTGCCAGCAGCGTAGCGGGGGGGGGGGGCACAGATACGCAGTATTTT.

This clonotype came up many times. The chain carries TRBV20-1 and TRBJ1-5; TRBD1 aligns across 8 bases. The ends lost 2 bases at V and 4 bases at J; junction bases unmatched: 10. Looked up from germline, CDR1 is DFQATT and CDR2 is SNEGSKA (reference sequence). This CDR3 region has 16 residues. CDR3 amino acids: CSARPQRQGQNQPQHF. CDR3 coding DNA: TGCAGTGCTAGACCCCAGAGACAGGGGCAGAATCAGCCCCAGCATTTT.

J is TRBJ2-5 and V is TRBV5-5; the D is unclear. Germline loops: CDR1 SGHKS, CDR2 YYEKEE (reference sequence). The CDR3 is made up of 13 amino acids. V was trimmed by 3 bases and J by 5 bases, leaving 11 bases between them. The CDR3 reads CASSSWQQETQYF. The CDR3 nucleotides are TGTGCCAGCAGCTCTTGGCAGCAGGAGACCCAGTACTTC.

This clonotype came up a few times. The CDR3 region is CASSSIRGPGEKLFF. The CDR3 nucleotides read TGTGCCAGCAGTTCTATTCGGGGGCCGGGTGAAAAACTGTTTTTT. The chain links TRBV27 to TRBJ1-4, with a tentative D call TRBD1 (6 bases). The CDR3 consists of 15 residues. The V and J ends lost 4 bases and 7 bases respectively, with 16 bases between them. Germline V gene data show CDR1 as MNHEY and CDR2 as SMNVEV (reference sequence).

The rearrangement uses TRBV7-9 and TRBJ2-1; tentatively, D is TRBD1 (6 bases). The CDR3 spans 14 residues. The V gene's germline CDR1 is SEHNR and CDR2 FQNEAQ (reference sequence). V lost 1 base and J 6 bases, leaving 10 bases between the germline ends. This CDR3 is CASSLVRTANEQFF. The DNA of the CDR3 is TGTGCCAGCAGCTTAGTACGGACAGCCAATGAGCAGTTCTTC. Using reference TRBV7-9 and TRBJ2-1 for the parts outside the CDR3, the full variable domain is DTGVSQNPRHKITKRGQNVTFRCDPISEHNRLYWYRQTLGQGPEFLTYFQNEAQLEKSRLLSDRFSAERPKGSFSTLEIQRTEQGDSAMYLCASSLVRTANEQFFGPGTRLTVL.

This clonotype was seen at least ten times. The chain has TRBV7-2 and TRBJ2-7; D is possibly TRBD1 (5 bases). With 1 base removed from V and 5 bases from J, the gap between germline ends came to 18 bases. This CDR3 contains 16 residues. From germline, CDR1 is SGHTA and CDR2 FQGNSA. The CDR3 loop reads CASSLGWGRAADEQYF. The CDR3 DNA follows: TGTGCCAGCAGCTTAGGGTGGGGCCGGGCGGCGGACGAGCAGTACTTC.

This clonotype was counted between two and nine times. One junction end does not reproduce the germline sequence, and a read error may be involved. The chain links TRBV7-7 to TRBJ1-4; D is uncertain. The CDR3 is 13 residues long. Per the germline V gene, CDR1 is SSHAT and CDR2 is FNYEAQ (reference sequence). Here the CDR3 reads CASSRSREEKLFF. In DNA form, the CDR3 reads TGTGCTAGCAGCCGATCCCGGGAGGAAAAACTGTTTTTT.

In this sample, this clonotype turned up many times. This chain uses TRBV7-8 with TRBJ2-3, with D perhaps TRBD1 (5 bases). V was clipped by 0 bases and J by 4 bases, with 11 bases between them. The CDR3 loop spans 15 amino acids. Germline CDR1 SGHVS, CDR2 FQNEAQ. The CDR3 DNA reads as TGTGCCAGCAGCTTAGCGTGGTCCAGGGCAGATACGCAGTATTTT. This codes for CASSLAWSRADTQYF.

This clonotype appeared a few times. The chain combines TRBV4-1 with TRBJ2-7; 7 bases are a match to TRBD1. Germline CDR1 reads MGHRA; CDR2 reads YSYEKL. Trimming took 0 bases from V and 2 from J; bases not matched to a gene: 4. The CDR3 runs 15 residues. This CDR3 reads CASSQDLGTAYEQYF. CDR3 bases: TGCGCCAGCAGCCAAGATTTAGGGACAGCCTACGAGCAGTACTTC.

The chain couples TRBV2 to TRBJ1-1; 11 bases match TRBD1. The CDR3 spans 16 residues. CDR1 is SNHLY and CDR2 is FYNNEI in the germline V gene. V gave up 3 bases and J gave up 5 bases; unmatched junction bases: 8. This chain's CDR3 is CASSDRTGGLGTEAFF. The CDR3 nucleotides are TGTGCCAGCAGTGATAGGACAGGGGGCTTAGGAACTGAAGCTTTCTTT.

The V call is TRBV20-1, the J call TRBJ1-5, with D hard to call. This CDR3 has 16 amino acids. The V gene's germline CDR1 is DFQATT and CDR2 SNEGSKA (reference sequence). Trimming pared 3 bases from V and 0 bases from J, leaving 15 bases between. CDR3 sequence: CSASFSTEYSNQPQHF. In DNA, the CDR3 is TGCAGTGCTAGTTTTTCGACGGAATATAGCAATCAGCCCCAGCATTTT.

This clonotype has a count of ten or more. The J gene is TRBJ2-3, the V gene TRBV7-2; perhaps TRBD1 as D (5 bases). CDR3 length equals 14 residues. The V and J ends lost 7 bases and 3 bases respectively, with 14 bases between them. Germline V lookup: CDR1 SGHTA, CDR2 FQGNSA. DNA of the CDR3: TGTGCCAGCACCCAATCTTCAGGGACAGATACGCAGTATTTT. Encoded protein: CASTQSSGTDTQYF.

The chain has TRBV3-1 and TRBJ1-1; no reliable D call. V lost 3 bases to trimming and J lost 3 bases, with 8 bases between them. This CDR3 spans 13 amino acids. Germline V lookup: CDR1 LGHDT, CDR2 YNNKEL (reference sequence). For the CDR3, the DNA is TGTGCCAGCAGCCATAGGGAAGACACTGAAGCTTTCTTT. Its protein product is CASSHREDTEAFF.